This T cell receptor beta chain was observed in a study of identical twins. Study outcomes and limitations: Out-of-frame alpha sequences common to twins were enriched for low generation probability. Where beta out-of-frame sequences were concerned, excess twin sharing was weaker. Memory repertoires showed no such pattern, whereas abundant cord blood beta clonotypes carried fewer insertions.

This clonotype showed up many times. Its antigen is not identified. Per the germline V gene, CDR1 is SNHLY and CDR2 is FYNNEI. The CDR3 spans 18 residues. With 6 bases removed from V and 0 bases from J, the gap between germline ends came to 24 bases. cDNA carried unique molecular identifiers, and a universal primer site was added by template switching. TCRdb analysed the 5' RACE reads with MiXCR anew, one entry per CDR3 protein. Of hundreds of thousands of distinct CDR3 sequences listed, under 9% are singletons. Another study also made use of these data, one on yellow fever vaccine responses in identical twins.

The TCR sequence derives from a woman aged 18-29 years in good health. The chain joins TRBV2 to TRBJ2-7; maybe TRBD1 (6 bases). Sequences were obtained from memory (CD45RO+) T cells sorted from blood. The CDR3 DNA is TGTGCCAGCAGACTCGACGCTGGGACACATCGTCGCTCCTACGAGCAGTACTTC. It codes for CASRLDAGTHRRSYEQYF.